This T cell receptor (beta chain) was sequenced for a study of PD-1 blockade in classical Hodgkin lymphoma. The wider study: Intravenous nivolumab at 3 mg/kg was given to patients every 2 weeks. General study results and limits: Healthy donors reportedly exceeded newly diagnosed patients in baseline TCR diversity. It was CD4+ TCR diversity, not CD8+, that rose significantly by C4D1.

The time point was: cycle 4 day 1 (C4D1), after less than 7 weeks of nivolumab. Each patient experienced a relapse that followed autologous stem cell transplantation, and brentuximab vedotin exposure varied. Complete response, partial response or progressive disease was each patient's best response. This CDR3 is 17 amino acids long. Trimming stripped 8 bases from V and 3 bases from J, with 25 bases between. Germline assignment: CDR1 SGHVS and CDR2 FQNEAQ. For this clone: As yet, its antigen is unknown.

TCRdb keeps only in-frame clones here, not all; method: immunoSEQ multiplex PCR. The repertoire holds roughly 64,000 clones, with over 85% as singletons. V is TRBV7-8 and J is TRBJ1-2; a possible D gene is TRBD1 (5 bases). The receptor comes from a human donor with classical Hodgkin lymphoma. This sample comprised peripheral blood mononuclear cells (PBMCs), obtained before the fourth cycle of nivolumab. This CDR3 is CASGPGGTFALHYGYTF. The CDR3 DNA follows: TGTGCCAGCGGTCCCGGGGGGACCTTTGCCCTCCACTATGGCTACACCTTC.